These 7 T cell receptor beta chains were sequenced from one sample in a study of blood T cell repertoires in COVID-19. Method: immunoSEQ multiplex PCR; TCRdb's copy keeps in-frame clones and lacks some. In the table there are fewer than 120,000 clones, about 70% of which are singletons. Sequencing was carried out using peripheral blood. Receptors were obtained from a woman aged 60-75 years with acute or convalescent COVID-19.

The chain uses TRBV2 and TRBJ1-2; D might be TRBD1 (6 bases). Germline assignment: CDR1 SNHLY and CDR2 FYNNEI. This CDR3 has 14 residues. Between the trimmed V and J ends, which lost 1 base and 4 bases, there was a span of 10 bases. As DNA, the CDR3 is TGTGCCAGCAGTGAAGAGGGCAGGGGCTATGGCTACACCTTC. Translated, it gives CASSEEGRGYGYTF.

The V and J genes are TRBV24-1 and TRBJ1-6; TRBD1 is a possible D gene (6 bases). The ends were cut back, 4 bases at V and 8 bases at J, with 11 bases in the middle. Germline CDR1 is KGHDR and CDR2 is SFDVKD. CDR3 size: 14 residues. CDR3 bases: TGTGCCACCAGTGACGACAGGAGAGATTCACCCCTCCACTTT. Its protein is CATSDDRRDSPLHF.

The gene calls are TRBV5-1 and TRBJ2-3; TRBD1 matches 7 bases. This CDR3 contains 14 residues. After removal of 3 bases from V and 4 bases from J, the junction contained 5 bases not matched to a gene. CDR1 is SGHRS, CDR2 YFSETQ, per germline. CDR3 residues: CASSSTGPSDTQYF. The CDR3 bases are TGCGCCAGCAGCTCGACAGGGCCCTCAGATACGCAGTATTTT.

The V gene is TRBV19, the J gene TRBJ2-6; no reliable D call. The CDR3 is made up of 13 amino acids. Germline V gene lookup returns CDR1 LNHDA and CDR2 SQIVND (reference sequence). The V end lost 5 bases, the J end lost 7 bases, and 9 bases lay between the germline ends. DNA of the CDR3: TGTGCCAGTAGTCTCCTAGGAGCCAACGTCCTGACTTTC. Amino acids: CASSLLGANVLTF.

The rearrangement joins TRBV9 to TRBJ2-1, with a tentative D call TRBD2 (6 bases). Trimming shortened V by 4 bases and J by 4 bases, and 18 bases separated the two germline ends. Per the germline V gene, CDR1 is SGDLS and CDR2 is YYNGEE. This CDR3 contains 16 residues. The CDR3 DNA follows: TGTGCCAGCAGCTCTAAATTCGGGACTCGTTACAATGAGCAGTTCTTC. Residues: CASSSKFGTRYNEQFF.

The chain employs TRBV7-3 and TRBJ1-5; D is unresolved. The CDR3 covers 15 residues. The germline gives CDR1 SGHTA, CDR2 FQGTGA. Trimming shortened V by 0 bases and J by 1 base, and 7 bases separated the two germline ends. Here the CDR3 reads CASSLTPGSNQPQHF. The DNA of the CDR3 is TGTGCCAGCAGCTTAACGCCGGGGAGCAATCAGCCCCAGCATTTT.

The chain recombines TRBV28 with TRBJ1-4, with D possibly being TRBD1 (5 bases). Germline CDR1 MDHEN, CDR2 SYDVKM. This CDR3 has 14 amino acids. Deletions cut 8 bases from V and 3 bases from J, with 13 bases between. This chain's CDR3 is CASRTGAANEKLFF. CDR3 DNA sequence: TGTGCCAGCCGAACAGGCGCGGCTAATGAAAAACTGTTTTTT.